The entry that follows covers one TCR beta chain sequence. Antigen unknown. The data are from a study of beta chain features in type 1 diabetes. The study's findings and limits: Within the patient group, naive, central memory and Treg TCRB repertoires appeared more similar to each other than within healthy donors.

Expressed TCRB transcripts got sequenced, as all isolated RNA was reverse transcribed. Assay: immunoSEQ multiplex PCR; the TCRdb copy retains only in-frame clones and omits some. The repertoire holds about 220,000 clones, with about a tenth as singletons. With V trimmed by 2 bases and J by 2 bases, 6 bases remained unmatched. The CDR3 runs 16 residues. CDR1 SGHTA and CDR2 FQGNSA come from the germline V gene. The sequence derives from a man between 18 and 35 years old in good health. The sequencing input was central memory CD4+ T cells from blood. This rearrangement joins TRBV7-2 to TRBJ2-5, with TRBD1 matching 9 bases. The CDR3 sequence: CASSLRGQGWQETQYF. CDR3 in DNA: TGTGCCAGCAGCTTACGGGGACAGGGATGGCAAGAGACCCAGTACTTC.